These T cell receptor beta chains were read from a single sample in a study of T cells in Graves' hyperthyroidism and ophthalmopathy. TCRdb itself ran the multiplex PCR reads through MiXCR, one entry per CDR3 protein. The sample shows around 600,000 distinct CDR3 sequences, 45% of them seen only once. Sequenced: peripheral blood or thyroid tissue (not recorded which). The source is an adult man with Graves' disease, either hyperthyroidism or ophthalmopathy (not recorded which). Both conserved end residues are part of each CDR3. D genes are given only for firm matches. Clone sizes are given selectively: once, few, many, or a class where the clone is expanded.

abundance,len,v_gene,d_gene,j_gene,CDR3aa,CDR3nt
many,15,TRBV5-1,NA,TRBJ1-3,CASSLASISGNTIYF,TGCGCCAGCAGCTTGGCCAGTATCTCTGGAAACACCATATATTTT
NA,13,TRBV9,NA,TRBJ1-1,CASSQALGREAFF,TGTGCCAGCAGCCAAGCACTCGGCAGGGAAGCTTTCTTT
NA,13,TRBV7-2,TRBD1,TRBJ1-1,CAWGDRGSAEAFF,TGTGCCTGGGGTGACAGGGGGTCGGCTGAAGCTTTCTTT
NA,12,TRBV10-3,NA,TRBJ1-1,CASSPRYPEAFF,TGTGCCAGCAGCCCTCGATATCCTGAAGCTTTCTTT
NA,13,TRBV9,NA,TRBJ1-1,CASSGPTGTEAFF,TGTGCCAGCAGCGGGCCCACGGGCACTGAAGCTTTCTTT
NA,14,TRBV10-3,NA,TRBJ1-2,CAINSLDGSYGYTF,TGTGCCATCAACTCCTTGGACGGGTCCTATGGCTACACCTTC
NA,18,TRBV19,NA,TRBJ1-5,CASSIGGRVAGSNQPQHF,TGTGCCAGTAGTATAGGTGGCAGGGTGGCTGGTAGCAATCAGCCCCAGCATTTT
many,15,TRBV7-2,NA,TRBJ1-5,CASSTYWAGNQPQHF,TGTGCCAGCAGCACTTACTGGGCAGGGAATCAGCCCCAGCATTTT
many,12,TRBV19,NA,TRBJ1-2,CASRQIGYGYTF,TGTGCCAGCCGACAGATCGGTTATGGCTACACCTTC
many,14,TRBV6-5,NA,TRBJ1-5,CASSSRVGNQPQHF,TGTGCCAGCAGTTCGCGGGTGGGCAATCAGCCCCAGCATTTT
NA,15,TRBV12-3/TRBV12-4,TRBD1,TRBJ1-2,CASSTRGDSIYGYTF,TGTGCCAGCAGTACCCGCGGGGACAGCATTTATGGCTACACCTTC
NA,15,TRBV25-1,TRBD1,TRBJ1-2,CASSEPTTGTYGYTF,TGTGCCAGCAGTGAACCAACGACAGGGACCTATGGCTACACCTTC
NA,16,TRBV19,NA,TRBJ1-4,CASKKGQAPTNEKLFF,TGTGCCAGTAAAAAAGGACAAGCCCCAACTAATGAAAAACTGTTTTTT
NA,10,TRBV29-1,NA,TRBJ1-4,CSVATEKLFF,TGCAGCGTCGCGACAGAAAAACTGTTTTTT
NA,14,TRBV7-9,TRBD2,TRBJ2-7,CASSLSGSNYEQYF,TGTGCCAGCAGCCTAAGCGGGAGTAACTACGAGCAGTACTTC
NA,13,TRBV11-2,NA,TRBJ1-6,CASSEDGKSPLHF,TGTGCCAGCAGCGAAGACGGGAAGTCACCCCTCCACTTT
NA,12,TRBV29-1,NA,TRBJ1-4,CSAGDPNEKLFF,TGCAGCGCTGGGGACCCTAATGAAAAACTGTTTTTT
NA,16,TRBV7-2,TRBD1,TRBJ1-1,CASSAGTAYSNTEAFF,TGTGCCAGCAGCGCCGGGACAGCCTACTCCAACACTGAAGCTTTCTTT
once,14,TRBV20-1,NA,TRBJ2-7,CGAPRGPTTYEQYF,TGCGGTGCCCCGAGGGGACCAACTACCTACGAGCAGTACTTC
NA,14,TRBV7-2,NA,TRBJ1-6,CASSLTGPSSPLHF,TGTGCCAGCAGCTTAACAGGGCCCAGTTCACCCCTCCACTTT
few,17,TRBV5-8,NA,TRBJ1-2,CASSQGGDGSLNYGYTF,TGTGCCAGCAGCCAAGGCGGTGATGGCTCGCTGAACTATGGCTACACCTTC
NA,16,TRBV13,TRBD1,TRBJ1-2,CASSLMDRGLSYGYTF,TGTGCCAGCAGCTTGATGGACAGGGGCCTTAGCTATGGCTACACCTTC
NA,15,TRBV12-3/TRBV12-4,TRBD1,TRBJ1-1,CASKPSDREGTEAFF,TGTGCCAGCAAACCCTCGGACAGGGAGGGCACTGAAGCTTTCTTT
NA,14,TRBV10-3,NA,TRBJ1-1,CAITPDKENTEAFF,TGTGCCATCACTCCGGACAAGGAGAACACTGAAGCTTTCTTT
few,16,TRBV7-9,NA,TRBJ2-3,CASSVVPGDYTDTQYF,TGTGCCAGCAGCGTAGTCCCAGGGGATTACACAGATACGCAGTATTTT
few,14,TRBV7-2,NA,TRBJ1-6,CASSQAGTDSPLHF,TGTGCCAGCAGCCAAGCGGGGACGGATTCACCCCTCCACTTT
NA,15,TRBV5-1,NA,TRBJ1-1,CASSLWPGSNTEAFF,TGCGCCAGCAGCTTGTGGCCAGGATCGAACACTGAAGCTTTCTTT
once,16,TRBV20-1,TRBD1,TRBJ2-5,CSAARTGGARQETQYF,TGCAGTGCAGCTCGGACAGGGGGTGCTCGCCAAGAGACCCAGTACTTC
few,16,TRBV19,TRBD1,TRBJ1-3,CASSARQGWSGNTIYF,TGTGCCAGTAGTGCAAGACAGGGATGGTCTGGAAACACCATATATTTT